Following are 14 T cell receptor beta chains from one sample sequenced in a study of cytomegalovirus exposure and HLA in healthy donors. PCR was performed using 60 Vbeta and 13 Jbeta primers. Clones were read by immunoSEQ multiplex PCR, and TCRdb kept only the in-frame ones, dropping some. The sample contains 190,000 or so clones, 75% to 85% of which appear only once. Sequencing used PBMCs. These TCRs come from a boy younger than 18 in good health and CMV-seronegative.

V usage is TRBV11-3 and J usage is TRBJ2-1; TRBD2 aligns across 7 bases. This CDR3 spans 13 amino acids. Trimming at V came to 8 bases and at J to 8 bases, leaving 9 bases not matched to a gene. The germline CDR1 and CDR2 sequences are SGHNT and YENEEA. The CDR3 is CASLRRGGDEQFF. The CDR3 DNA follows: TGTGCCAGCCTCCGACGGGGAGGGGATGAGCAGTTCTTC.

This clone was seen only a few times. The chain recombines TRBV14 with TRBJ1-1, with TRBD1 identical over 8 bases. Germline V lookup: CDR1 SGHDN, CDR2 FVKESK. J gave up 6 bases and V 7 bases, and 10 bases lay outside the gene matches. The CDR3 length is 14 residues. The CDR3 reads CASIPMTGAPEAFF. The CDR3 region has the DNA TGTGCCAGCATACCCATGACAGGGGCACCTGAAGCTTTCTTT.

The V call is TRBV4-1, the J call TRBJ2-7; D gene uncertain. The CDR3 has 16 residues. Germline V lookup: CDR1 MGHRA, CDR2 YSYEKL. Trimming cost V 0 bases and J 0 bases, with 12 bases left between them. CDR3 nucleotide sequence: TGCGCCAGCAGCCAAGATTATGCCAGTAACTCCTACGAGCAGTACTTC. Protein: CASSQDYASNSYEQYF.

The gene calls are TRBV5-5 and TRBJ2-3; the D is unclear. This CDR3 has 15 amino acids. V lost 0 bases, J lost 2 bases, and 10 bases lay in between. Germline V gives CDR1 SGHKS, CDR2 YYEKEE (reference sequence). For the CDR3, the DNA is TGTGCCAGCAGCTTGGTACCGCAGGTCACAGATACGCAGTATTTT. Amino acids: CASSLVPQVTDTQYF.

The gene calls are TRBV11-2 and TRBJ1-3; D is possibly TRBD1 (5 bases). Trimming pared 1 base from V and 3 bases from J, leaving 7 bases between. Germline V gene sequence: CDR1 SGHAT, CDR2 FQNNGV. This CDR3 contains 14 residues. The CDR3 protein is CASSLGGYGNTIYF. The CDR3 DNA reads TGTGCCAGCAGCTTAGGGGGCTATGGAAACACCATATATTTT.

Remarks on this clone: Within the sample, other DNA sequences also encode this same CDR3. The gene calls are TRBV5-1 and TRBJ1-1, with TRBD1 matching over 9 bases. The CDR3 is 14 residues long. Germline trimming cut 4 bases from V and 4 bases from J; bases unmatched to any gene: 5. In germline, CDR1 is SGHRS, CDR2 YFSETQ. Written as DNA, the CDR3 is TGCGCCAGCAGCGTACAGGGGGCTAGCACTGAAGCTTTCTTT. It yields the protein CASSVQGASTEAFF. Based on the CDR3 plus reference TRBV5-1 and TRBJ1-1, the full variable domain is KAGVTQTPRYLIKTRGQQVTLSCSPISGHRSVSWYQQTPGQGLQFLFEYFSETQRNKGNFPGRFSGRQFSNSRSEMNVSTLELGDSALYLCASSVQGASTEAFFGQGTRLTVV.

The chain is built from TRBV5-1 and TRBJ2-7, with 12 positions matching TRBD2. Per the germline V gene, CDR1 is SGHRS and CDR2 is YFSETQ. The CDR3 runs 14 residues. The V and J ends lost 10 bases and 5 bases, in that order; junction bases with no gene match: 10. This CDR3 is CAGALAGGSNEQYF. Written as DNA, the CDR3 is TGCGCCGGAGCACTAGCGGGAGGATCTAACGAGCAGTACTTC.

This clone was counted a few times. J is TRBJ1-2 and V is TRBV27, with 10 bases aligning to TRBD1. V lost 2 bases and J lost 6; bases outside the gene matches: 3. Germline assignment: CDR1 MNHEY and CDR2 SMNVEV (reference sequence). The CDR3 spans 14 residues. CDR3 DNA sequence: TGTGCCAGCAGTTTAGGGACAGGGGCCAATGGCTACACCTTC. As protein: CASSLGTGANGYTF.

This clone was found once. The chain links TRBV29-1 to TRBJ2-1, with TRBD2 matching 7 bases. This CDR3 comprises 13 residues. The germline V gene has CDR1 SQVTM and CDR2 ANQGSEA. The ends lost 6 bases at V and 6 bases at J; junction bases unmatched: 8. In DNA, the CDR3 is TGCAGCGTAGCGGCGGGAGTCGGCAATGAGCAGTTCTTC. Protein sequence: CSVAAGVGNEQFF.

J is TRBJ1-5 and V is TRBV19; D uncertain. This CDR3 has 18 amino acids. The V end lost 1 base, the J end lost 3 bases, and 19 bases lay between the germline ends. CDR1 LNHDA and CDR2 SQIVND come from the germline V gene (reference sequence). CDR3 loop: CASSIGRNSRRDNQPQHF. CDR3 DNA: TGTGCCAGTAGTATAGGTAGGAACAGTCGGCGTGACAATCAGCCCCAGCATTTT.

The J gene is TRBJ1-2, the V gene TRBV11-2; weak D call: TRBD1 (5 bases). The V gene's germline CDR1 is SGHAT and CDR2 FQNNGV. The CDR3 runs 17 residues. Between the trimmed V and J ends, which lost 1 base and 2 bases, there was a span of 17 bases. CDR3 in DNA: TGTGCCAGCAGCTTAGGGTTGGGCCAGACAGAGAACTATGGCTACACCTTC. This codes for CASSLGLGQTENYGYTF.

This clone has only a few counts. CDR3 in DNA: TGTGCCAGCAGCCCGGGGGACAGGCGGTACGAGCAGTACTTC. Protein sequence: CASSPGDRRYEQYF. The chain is built from TRBV7-2 and TRBJ2-7, with 8 bases that match TRBD1. The germline CDR1 and CDR2 sequences are SGHTA and FQGNSA. This CDR3 spans 14 amino acids. V shed 5 bases, J shed 4 bases, and the junction held 7 bases outside the gene matches.

This clone has only a few counts. The genes are TRBV18 and TRBJ1-5, with TRBD1 matching over 7 bases. The CDR3 totals 16 residues. The junction had 10 bases not matched to a gene; V was cut back by 1 base and J by 7 bases. Germline-derived CDR1 and CDR2 are KGHSH and LQKENI. The CDR3 nucleotides are TGTGCCAGCTCACCACTAGCTGGACAGGTAGGGCAGCCCCAGCATTTT. Its protein is CASSPLAGQVGQPQHF.

This chain uses TRBV11-3 with TRBJ2-5; 9 bases align to TRBD1. Germline assignment: CDR1 SGHNT and CDR2 YENEEA. This CDR3 is 14 amino acids long. Trimming took 5 bases from V and 2 from J; bases not matched to a gene: 3. The CDR3 DNA follows: TGTGCCAGCAGCCTGGGGACAGGGCAAGAGACCCAGTACTTC. Protein sequence: CASSLGTGQETQYF.